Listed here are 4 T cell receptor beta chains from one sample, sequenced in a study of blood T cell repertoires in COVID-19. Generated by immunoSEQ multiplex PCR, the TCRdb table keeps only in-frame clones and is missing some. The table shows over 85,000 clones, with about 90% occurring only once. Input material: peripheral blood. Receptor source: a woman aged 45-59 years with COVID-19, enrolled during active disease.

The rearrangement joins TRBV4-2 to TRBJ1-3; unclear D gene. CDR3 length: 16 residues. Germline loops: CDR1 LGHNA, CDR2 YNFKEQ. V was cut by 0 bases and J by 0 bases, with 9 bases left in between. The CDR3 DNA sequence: TGTGCCAGCAGCCAAGACCACCCCAGCTCTGGAAACACCATATATTTT. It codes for CASSQDHPSSGNTIYF.

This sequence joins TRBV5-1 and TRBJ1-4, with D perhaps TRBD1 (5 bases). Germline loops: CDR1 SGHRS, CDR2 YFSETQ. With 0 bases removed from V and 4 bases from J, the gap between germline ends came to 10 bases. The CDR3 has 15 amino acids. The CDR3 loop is CASSLASGNNEKLFF. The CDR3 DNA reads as TGCGCCAGCAGCTTGGCCTCAGGGAATAATGAAAAACTGTTTTTT.

The DNA for the CDR3 is TGTGCCTGGCAACAGGGGGGAAGGGGCTACACCTTC. This encodes CAWQQGGRGYTF. The chain carries TRBV30 and TRBJ1-2; 8 bases fit TRBD1. The junction had 7 bases not matched to a gene; V was cut back by 5 bases and J by 8 bases. Germline assignment: CDR1 GTSNPN and CDR2 SVGIG (reference sequence). The CDR3 runs to 12 residues.

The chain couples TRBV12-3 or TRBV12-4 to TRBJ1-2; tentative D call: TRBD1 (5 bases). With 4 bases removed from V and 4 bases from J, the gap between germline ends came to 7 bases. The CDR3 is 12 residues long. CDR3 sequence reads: CASSSDSYGYTF. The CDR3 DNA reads TGTGCCAGCAGTTCCGACAGCTATGGCTACACCTTC.